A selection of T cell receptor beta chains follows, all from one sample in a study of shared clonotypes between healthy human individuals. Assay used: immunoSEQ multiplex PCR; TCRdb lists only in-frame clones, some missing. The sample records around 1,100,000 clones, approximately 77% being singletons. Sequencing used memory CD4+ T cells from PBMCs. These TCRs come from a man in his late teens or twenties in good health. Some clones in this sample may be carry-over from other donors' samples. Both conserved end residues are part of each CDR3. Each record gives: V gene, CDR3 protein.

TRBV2	CASSEWLAGETQYF
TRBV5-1	CASSLEGRGNEQFF
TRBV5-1	CASSPSTSVAPYF
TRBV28	CASSLSGEGGYTF
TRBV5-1	CASGDSRRDGELFF
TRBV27	CASSLQGRTGPQHF
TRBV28	CASKGVKAEKLFF
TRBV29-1	CSVEGIAGTSTDTQYF
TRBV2	CASRGQGDTGELFF
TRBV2	CARQLADTDTQYF
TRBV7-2	CASSIAGTGSGNTIYF
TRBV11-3	CASSLRGAGGYNEQFF
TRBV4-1	CASSPGWDRASYTF
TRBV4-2	CASSQPGTGDQPQHF
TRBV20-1	CSATVETQYF
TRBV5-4	CASSLGGGSTTSTDTQYF
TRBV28	CASRLVDQPQHF
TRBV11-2	CASSPNRAPKRGDEQFF